The 22 T cell receptor beta chains given below trace back to one sample, sequenced in a study of blood T cells in healthy people across ages. Through a sample-barcoded 5' primer and a J-beta primer mix, a second PCR was run for 7 to 11 cycles. MiXCR, run by TCRdb on the 5' RACE reads, gives a single entry per CDR3 protein. In the table there are hundreds of thousands of distinct CDR3 sequences, 25% to 35% of which are singletons. Material for sequencing was blood. The origin of the receptors is a woman older than 75 in good health.

This clonotype has at least ten counts. The chain recombines TRBV12-3 or TRBV12-4 with TRBJ2-3; TRBD2 matches at 9 bases. The CDR3 has 16 amino acids. Losses at the gene ends were 6 bases for V and 4 bases for J; bases not matched to a gene: 11. Here the CDR3 reads CASSQRGAVLADTQYF. DNA of the CDR3: TGTGCCAGCAGCCAGCGGGGGGCTGTATTGGCAGATACGCAGTATTTT.

This clonotype was detected only a few times. V usage is TRBV20-1 and J usage is TRBJ1-1; possibly TRBD1 for D (6 bases). This CDR3 contains 13 residues. Germline values: CDR1 DFQATT, CDR2 SNEGSKA (reference sequence). V lost 8 bases to trimming and J lost 1 base, with 14 bases between them. The chain's CDR3 is CSTLRGGNTEAFF. The CDR3 DNA is TGCAGTACGCTAAGGGGGGGGAACACTGAAGCTTTCTTT.

Ten or more counts support this clonotype. The chain employs TRBV12-3 or TRBV12-4 and TRBJ1-2; 7 bases are shared with TRBD1. The junction had 4 bases not matched to a gene; V was cut back by 4 bases and J by 2 bases. The CDR3 extends over 14 amino acids. CDR3 protein: CASSSEGANYGYTF. CDR3 sequence (DNA): TGTGCCAGCAGTTCGGAGGGGGCAAACTATGGCTACACCTTC.

With regard to this clonotype: The junction differs from germline at one of its ends, possibly a read error. The V and J genes are TRBV7-2 and TRBJ1-6, with unresolved D. The germline gives CDR1 SGHTA, CDR2 FQGNSA. This CDR3 is 14 amino acids long. CDR3 bases: TGTGCCAGCAGGCAGGCCTCCGGTAATTCACCCCCCCACTTT. Translated: CASRQASGNSPPHF.

Points on this clonotype: This may stem from a read error, because a much larger clone lies one nucleotide away. This chain joins TRBV6-1 and TRBJ2-7; no firm D call. The CDR3 has 13 residues. Per the germline V gene, CDR1 is MNHNS and CDR2 is SASEGT. Trimming removed 2 bases from V and 7 bases from J, with 12 bases in between. CDR3 residues: CASSELWSHEQYF. In DNA, the CDR3 is TGTGCCAGCAGTGAATTGTGGTCCCATGAGCAGTACTTC.

Regarding this clonotype: Sequence at one end of the junction differs from germline and may be a read error. The chain has TRBV20-1 and TRBJ2-7; D possibly corresponds to TRBD2 (7 bases). This CDR3 contains 12 residues. Germline V gene lookup returns CDR1 DFQATT and CDR2 SNEGSKA (reference sequence). DNA of the CDR3: TGCGGTGCTAGGGGGGGATCCTACGAGCAGTACTTC. Translation: CGARGGSYEQYF.

This clonotype was seen only once. The CDR3 loop reads CASSYSASGGDYNEQFF. The CDR3 coding sequence is TGTGCCAGCAGTTACTCGGCTAGCGGGGGTGACTACAATGAGCAGTTCTTC. V and J are TRBV6-5 and TRBJ2-1; 10 bases line up with TRBD2. This CDR3 region has 17 residues. The ends lost 0 bases at V and 3 bases at J; junction bases unmatched: 5. Germline-derived CDR1 and CDR2 are MNHEY and SVGAGI.

This clonotype was observed at least ten times. The chain couples TRBV7-2 to TRBJ2-5; D not resolved. V was shortened by 2 bases and J by 4 bases, with 8 bases between the two germline ends. This CDR3 is built from 13 residues. Per the germline V gene, CDR1 is SGHTA and CDR2 is FQGNSA. Here the CDR3 reads CASSLRAGETQYF. CDR3 nucleotide sequence: TGTGCCAGCAGCTTAAGGGCTGGAGAGACCCAGTACTTC.

Remarks on this clonotype: The junction and the germline gene differ at one end; a read error may be behind it. The V call is TRBV24-1, the J call TRBJ1-2, with unresolved D. The germline gives CDR1 KGHDR, CDR2 SFDVKD. This CDR3 is 14 amino acids long. The CDR3 reads CATRDLPYSRGYTF. The CDR3 DNA is TGTGCCACCAGGGATTTGCCATATTCGAGGGGCTACACCTTC.

The chain joins TRBV6-6 to TRBJ1-2, with D unresolved. Germline loops: CDR1 MNHNY, CDR2 SVGAGI (reference sequence). This CDR3 has 14 residues. V lost 2 bases to trimming and J lost 8 bases, with 15 bases between them. The CDR3 sequence: CASSYPQARAGYTF. The CDR3 nucleotides read TGTGCCAGCAGTTACCCTCAGGCCCGGGCGGGCTACACCTTC.

In this sample, this clonotype turned up many times. The chain uses TRBV7-9 and TRBJ1-6; 8 bases map to TRBD1. There are 18 residues in the CDR3. The V segment lost 5 bases and the J segment 0 bases; nucleotides outside the gene matches: 9. The germline V gene has CDR1 SEHNR and CDR2 FQNEAQ (reference sequence). CDR3 sequence reads: CASSLGQGGSSYNSPLHF. In DNA, the CDR3 is TGTGCCAGCAGCCTTGGACAGGGCGGGAGCTCCTATAATTCACCCCTCCACTTT.

V and J are TRBV6-1 and TRBJ2-3, with D possibly matching TRBD1 (5 bases). The V end was cut by 6 bases, the J end by 3 bases, with 16 bases between. CDR3 length: 15 residues. Germline CDR1 reads MNHNS; CDR2 reads SASEGT. CDR3 nucleotides: TGTGCCAGCAGAGATCCAAGGGGCAGGACAGATACGCAGTATTTT. Its protein product is CASRDPRGRTDTQYF.

The chain links TRBV20-1 to TRBJ2-2, with 9 bases fitting TRBD1. CDR1 and CDR2 from the germline V gene are DFQATT and SNEGSKA (reference sequence). The CDR3 has 15 amino acids. V lost 2 bases and J lost 6; bases outside the gene matches: 7. CDR3 bases: TGCAGTGCTAGATCAGGACAGGGGTGGTCCGGGGAGCTGTTTTTT. Protein sequence: CSARSGQGWSGELFF.

The CDR3 nucleotides are TGTGCCAGCAGCCCTCTCCCGGGACTAGCGGACAATGAGCAGTTCTTC. Its translation is CASSPLPGLADNEQFF. The chain uses TRBV7-3 and TRBJ2-1, with TRBD2 matching 11 bases. The CDR3 runs 16 residues. The V gene's germline CDR1 is SGHTA and CDR2 FQGTGA. V was pared by 5 bases and J by 5 bases, with 8 bases of the junction left unmatched.

This clonotype was seen many times. The chain is built from TRBV4-3 and TRBJ1-5, with D tentatively TRBD1 (5 bases). Trimming stripped 0 bases from V and 6 bases from J, with 15 bases between. The CDR3 is 16 residues long. Germline assignment: CDR1 LGHNA and CDR2 YSLEER. The CDR3 DNA is TGCGCCAGCAGCCAAGATTTAAGGGGATTGACTCAGCCCCAGCATTTT. Amino acid sequence: CASSQDLRGLTQPQHF.

This clonotype occurred a few times. The V call is TRBV19, the J call TRBJ1-1; D not certain. Trimming removed 3 bases at V and 1 base at J, with 9 bases between. The CDR3 runs 14 residues. The germline gives CDR1 LNHDA, CDR2 SQIVND (reference sequence). The CDR3 here is CASSIWHKNTEAFF. The CDR3 DNA is TGTGCCAGTAGTATCTGGCACAAGAACACTGAAGCTTTCTTT.

This chain joins TRBV5-4 and TRBJ2-2, with 11 bases matching TRBD1. Germline V lookup: CDR1 SGHNT, CDR2 YYREEE (reference sequence). The CDR3 consists of 16 residues. The trim removed 4 bases at V and 3 bases at J, leaving 5 bases unmatched. The CDR3 DNA is TGTGCCAGCAGCGCCCGGGACAGGGGGTACACCGGGGAGCTGTTTTTT. Translating it yields CASSARDRGYTGELFF. The whole variable domain, remainder taken from reference TRBV5-4 and TRBJ2-2, is ETGVTQSPTHLIKTRGQQVTLRCSSQSGHNTVSWYQQALGQGPQFIFQYYREEENGRGNFPPRFSGLQFPNYSSELNVNALELDDSALYLCASSARDRGYTGELFFGEGSRLTVL.

For this clonotype: It may be a read error: a sequence one base away is much more abundant. This CDR3 is CTSSQQTGQNTDTQYF. CDR3 in DNA: TGTACCAGCAGCCAACAAACAGGACAGAACACAGATACGCAGTATTTT. The rearrangement uses TRBV4-2 and TRBJ2-3, with D maybe TRBD1 (6 bases). This CDR3 region has 16 residues. Germline values: CDR1 LGHNA, CDR2 YNFKEQ.

This clonotype has at least ten counts. V usage is TRBV20-1 and J usage is TRBJ2-6; D gene uncertain. The CDR3 loop spans 13 amino acids. V gave up 7 bases and J gave up 0 bases, with 7 bases separating them. The germline V gene encodes CDR1 DFQATT and CDR2 SNEGSKA (reference sequence). CDR3 nucleotide sequence: TGCAGTGGAATGCACTCTGGGGCCAACGTCCTGACTTTC. Amino acids: CSGMHSGANVLTF.

This clonotype was observed a few times. The chain links TRBV3-1 to TRBJ1-5; D is unresolved. Germline CDR1 is LGHDT and CDR2 is YNNKEL (reference sequence). There are 13 residues in the CDR3. V gave up 4 bases and J gave up 5 bases, with 9 bases separating them. CDR3 nucleotide sequence: TGTGCCAGCAGCCCGATGTCGGATCAGCCCCAGCATTTT. It yields the protein CASSPMSDQPQHF.

V is TRBV20-1 and J is TRBJ2-1; D is perhaps TRBD1 or TRBD2 (6 bases each). Per germline, CDR1 DFQATT and CDR2 SNEGSKA (reference sequence). This CDR3 has 17 residues. The V end lost 0 bases, the J end lost 3 bases, and 18 bases lay between the germline ends. This CDR3 is CSARDRGRQPNYNEQFF. The CDR3 nucleotides read TGCAGTGCTAGAGATCGGGGGCGGCAGCCAAACTACAATGAGCAGTTCTTC.

J is TRBJ1-6 and V is TRBV4-1; D is undetermined. The length of the CDR3 is 17 residues. Germline loops: CDR1 MGHRA, CDR2 YSYEKL. V was trimmed by 1 base and J by 0 bases, leaving 10 bases between them. CDR3 DNA sequence: TGCGCCAGCAGCCAAGCCCCTTCTAGCTCCTATAATTCACCCCTCCACTTT. The encoded protein is CASSQAPSSSYNSPLHF.